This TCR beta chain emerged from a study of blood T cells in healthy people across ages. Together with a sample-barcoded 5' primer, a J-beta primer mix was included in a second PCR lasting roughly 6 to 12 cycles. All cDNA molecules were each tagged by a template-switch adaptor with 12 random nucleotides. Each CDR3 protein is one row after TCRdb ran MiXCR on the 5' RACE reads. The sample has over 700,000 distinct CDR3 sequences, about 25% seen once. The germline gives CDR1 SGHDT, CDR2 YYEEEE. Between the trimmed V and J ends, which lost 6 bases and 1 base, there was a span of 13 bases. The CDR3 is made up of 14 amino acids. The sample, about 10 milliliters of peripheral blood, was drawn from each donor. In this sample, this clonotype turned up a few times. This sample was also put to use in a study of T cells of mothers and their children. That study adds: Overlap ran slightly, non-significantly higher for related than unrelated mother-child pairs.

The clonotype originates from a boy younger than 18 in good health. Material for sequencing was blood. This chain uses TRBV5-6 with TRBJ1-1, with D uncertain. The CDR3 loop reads CASTPQVQNTEAFF. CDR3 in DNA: TGTGCCAGCACCCCGCAAGTACAGAACACTGAAGCTTTCTTT.